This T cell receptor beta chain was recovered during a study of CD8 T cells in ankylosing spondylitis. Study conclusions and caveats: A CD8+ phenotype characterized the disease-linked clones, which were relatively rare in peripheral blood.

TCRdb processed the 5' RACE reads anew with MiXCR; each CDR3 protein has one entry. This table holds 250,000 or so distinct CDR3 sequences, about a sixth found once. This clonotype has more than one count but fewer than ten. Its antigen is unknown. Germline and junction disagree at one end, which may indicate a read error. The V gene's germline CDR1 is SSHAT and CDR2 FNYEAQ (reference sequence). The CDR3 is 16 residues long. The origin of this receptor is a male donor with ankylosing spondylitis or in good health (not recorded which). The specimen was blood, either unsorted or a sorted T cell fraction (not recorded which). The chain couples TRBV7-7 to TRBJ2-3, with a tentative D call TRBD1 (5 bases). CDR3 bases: TGTGCTAGCAGCTTAGGGCCAGGGCTTGGGACAGATACGCAGTATTTT. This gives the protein CASSLGPGLGTDTQYF.